This T cell receptor (beta chain) stems from a study of cytomegalovirus exposure and HLA in healthy donors. In the case of this clone: Its antigen remains unknown.

Study-wide findings and caveats: The classifier reportedly diagnosed cytomegalovirus status with high sensitivity and specificity. TCR beta chains numbering some 150 were designated cytomegalovirus-associated.

The CDR3 extends over 14 amino acids. CDR1 and CDR2 (germline): LGHNA, YSLEER. V was cut by 1 base and J by 10 bases, with 11 bases left in between. It was with 60 Vbeta and 13 Jbeta primers that the PCR ran. Libraries were prepared by immunoSEQ multiplex PCR; TCRdb keeps only in-frame clonotypes and omits some of them. The sample gives some 190,000 clones, roughly 77% of which show up once; under 2.5% is in the top ten. The sequenced sample consisted of PBMCs. The sequence was obtained from a woman in her twenties or thirties in good health and CMV-seropositive. The V and J genes are TRBV4-3 and TRBJ1-6, with D unclear. The CDR3 loop reads CASSQVGGGSPLHF. The CDR3 DNA reads as TGCGCCAGCAGCCAAGTAGGCGGTGGATCACCCCTCCACTTT.